Listed below are T cell receptor beta chains from one sample, sequenced in a study of blood T cell repertoires in COVID-19. Assay: immunoSEQ multiplex PCR; the TCRdb copy retains only in-frame clones and omits some. The sample holds hundreds of thousands of clones, 65% to 85% seen once. The sequencing input was peripheral blood. The source of these receptors is a woman older than 75 with acute or convalescent COVID-19. Both conserved end residues are part of each CDR3. A D gene is named only where the DNA matches it firmly. For some rows the clone size is stated as once, few or many, or as a class when expanded; others skip it.

.,TRBV30,TRBJ1-2,.,TGTGCCTGGAGTGTAGGAATAGGACAGTCCTATGGCTACACCTTC,CAWSVGIGQSYGYTF
.,TRBV11-2,TRBJ1-6,TRBD1,TGTGCCAGCAGCTTCGACAGGGGGAATTCACCCCTCCACTTT,CASSFDRGNSPLHF
.,TRBV6-5,TRBJ2-1,TRBD2,TGTGCCACCTCCCGCGGGGGGGTGGAGCAGTTCTTC,CATSRGGVEQFF
.,TRBV11-1,TRBJ1-1,.,TGTGCCAGCAGCTTGACGGACAGTCAGAACACTGAAGCTTTCTTT,CASSLTDSQNTEAFF
.,TRBV11-2,TRBJ2-2,.,TGTGCCAGCAGCTTAGCTGAACGGTCCGGGGAGCTGTTTTTT,CASSLAERSGELFF
.,TRBV10-3,TRBJ1-3,.,TGTGCCATCGAGGACACCAACTCTGGAAACACCATATATTTT,CAIEDTNSGNTIYF
.,TRBV6-6,TRBJ2-1,.,TGTGCCAGCAGGCGGACTTTCGAAGGCTCCTACAATGAGCAGTTCTTC,CASRRTFEGSYNEQFF
.,TRBV5-1,TRBJ2-5,TRBD1,TGCGCCAGCAGCTTTGGGACAGGGCAAGAGACCCAGTACTTC,CASSFGTGQETQYF
.,TRBV2,TRBJ1-4,TRBD1,TGTGCCAGCAGTGTGGGCAGATCCGGGACAGGGGGCCTTAATGAAAAACTGTTTTTT,CASSVGRSGTGGLNEKLFF
.,TRBV27,TRBJ2-7,TRBD1,TGTGCCAGCATACCATCTGGACAGGGGTATTACGAGCAGTACTTC,CASIPSGQGYYEQYF
.,TRBV9,TRBJ2-5,TRBD2,TGTGCCAGCAGCCCCTTAGGGACTAGCGGGATCCCACAAGAGACCCAGTACTTC,CASSPLGTSGIPQETQYF
.,TRBV7-6,TRBJ1-1,.,TGTGCCAGCAGCCCCCAGGAGGACACTGAAGCTTTCTTT,CASSPQEDTEAFF
.,TRBV5-4,TRBJ2-7,.,TGTGCCAGCTTACGACCAGGGTCCACCGAGCAGTACTTC,CASLRPGSTEQYF
.,TRBV9,TRBJ1-1,TRBD1,TGTGCCAGCAGCGTGAGGGCAGGGGGTAATACTGAAGCTTTCTTT,CASSVRAGGNTEAFF
few,TRBV5-4,TRBJ2-5,.,TGTGCCAGCAGCTCCGTTTCGGGAGAAGAGACCCAGTACTTC,CASSSVSGEETQYF
.,TRBV21-1,TRBJ1-5,.,TGTGCCAGCAGCAAAGACCGACAGGGGAGGGATCAGCCCCAGCATTTT,CASSKDRQGRDQPQHF
.,TRBV5-6,TRBJ1-5,TRBD1,TGTGCCAGCAGCTCGAGGACAGGGAATCAGCCCCAGCATTTT,CASSSRTGNQPQHF
.,TRBV7-2,TRBJ1-1,TRBD1,TGTGCCAGCATCCCGGACAGGGGGCGGAACACTGAAGCTTTCTTT,CASIPDRGRNTEAFF
.,TRBV19,TRBJ2-3,.,TGTGCCAGTAGCACGGACAGTACGAGCACAGATACGCAGTATTTT,CASSTDSTSTDTQYF
.,TRBV7-2,TRBJ1-2,TRBD1,TGTGCCAGCAGCTTAGCACCGGGACAGCAGGTCTATGGCTACACCTTC,CASSLAPGQQVYGYTF
.,TRBV5-4,TRBJ2-2,TRBD2,TGTGCCAGCAGCGGCGGGACTAGCCGTAACACCGGGGAGCTGTTTTTT,CASSGGTSRNTGELFF
.,TRBV15,TRBJ1-1,TRBD1,TGTGCCACGCGAACAGGGGTGAACACTGAAGCTTTCTTT,CATRTGVNTEAFF
.,TRBV21-1,TRBJ2-7,.,TGTGCCAGCAGCAAAATGACAGTTTACGCCTACGAGCAGTACTTC,CASSKMTVYAYEQYF
.,TRBV3-1/TRBV3-2,TRBJ2-7,.,TGTGCCAGCAGCCAAGGTGTCGTCTCCTACGAGCAGTACTTC,CASSQGVVSYEQYF
.,TRBV7-2,TRBJ2-2,TRBD2,TGTGCCAGCAGCTTAGTGGCTAGCGGGGGGCGTGACGGGGAGCTGTTTTTT,CASSLVASGGRDGELFF
.,TRBV6-5,TRBJ1-5,.,TGTGCCAGCACACTCCGAGGAGCCCCCCAGCATTTT,CASTLRGAPQHF
.,TRBV5-6,TRBJ2-5,.,TGTGCCAGCAGCTTGGACCGGTACCAAGAGACCCAGTACTTC,CASSLDRYQETQYF